This T cell receptor beta chain was identified during a study of vaccination and CD4 T cells after COVID-19. For the study at large: Each post-COVID sample was drawn after diagnosis, and the median interval was roughly 100 days (range 35 to 161). Controls used CEFX viral epitopes (positive), HIV-1 Nef peptides (negative), or no peptide.

Regarding this clonotype: No antigen is known for it.

CD4+ T cells that had been cultured provided DNA sequenced with the Oncomine TCR Beta short-read assay. One entry per CDR3 protein, called by TCRdb with MiXCR from the PCR reads. The sample has some 14,000 distinct CDR3 sequences; around 44% are singletons. Treatment meaning: roughly nine-day PBMC culture with coronavirus spike peptide pools or control peptides (ViraFEST assay). For ViraFEST, peptide pools expanded antigen-specific T cells, after which the TCRs were sequenced. The germline V gene encodes CDR1 KGHSH and CDR2 LQKENI. With 1 base clipped from V and 3 bases from J, the junction kept 9 bases outside the gene matches. The length of the CDR3 is 17 residues.

This clonotype was obtained from a human donor who had recovered from COVID-19. The V gene is TRBV18, the J gene TRBJ1-5, with TRBD1 matching 7 bases. Sequenced input: CD4+ T cells from blood, cultured in vitro. The chain's CDR3 is CASSPLGPGTVNQPQHF. The CDR3 DNA reads TGTGCCAGCTCACCACTAGGGCCCGGGACAGTCAATCAGCCCCAGCATTTT.